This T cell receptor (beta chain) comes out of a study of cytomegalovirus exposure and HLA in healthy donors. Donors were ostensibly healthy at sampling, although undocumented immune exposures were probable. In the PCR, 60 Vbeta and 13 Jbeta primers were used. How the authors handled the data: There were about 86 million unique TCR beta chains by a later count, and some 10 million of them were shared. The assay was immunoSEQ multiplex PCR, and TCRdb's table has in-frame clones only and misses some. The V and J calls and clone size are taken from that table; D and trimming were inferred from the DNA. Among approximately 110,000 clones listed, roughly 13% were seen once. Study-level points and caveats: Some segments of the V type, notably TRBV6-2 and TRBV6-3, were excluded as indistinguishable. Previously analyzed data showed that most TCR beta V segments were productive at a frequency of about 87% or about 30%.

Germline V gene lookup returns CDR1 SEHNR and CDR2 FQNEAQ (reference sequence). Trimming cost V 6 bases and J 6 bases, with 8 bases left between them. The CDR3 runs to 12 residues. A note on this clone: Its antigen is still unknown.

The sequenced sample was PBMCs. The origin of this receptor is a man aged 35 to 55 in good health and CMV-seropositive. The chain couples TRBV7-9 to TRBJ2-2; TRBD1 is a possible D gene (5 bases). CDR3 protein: CASSIRAGELFF. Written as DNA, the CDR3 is TGTGCCAGCAGTATCAGGGCCGGGGAGCTGTTTTTT.